This TCR beta chain stems from a study of blood T cell repertoires in COVID-19. Study in general: From the United States, Italy and Spain came samples of acute and convalescent COVID-19. PBMCs, B-cell-depleted T cells, or T cells were the source of the cDNA or gDNA that made up the material.

Participants, about 18 to 90 years old, spanned 25 or so US areas. Two negative PCRs, clearance, or symptom resolution characterized the recovered Cohort 3 donors. Sequencing used immunoSEQ multiplex PCR; TCRdb keeps in-frame clones, though not all of them. The table lists about 200,000 clones, 85% to 90% of them singletons, with 1.2% in the top ten. Germline V gives CDR1 LNHDA, CDR2 SQIVND (reference sequence). After removal of 6 bases from V and 3 bases from J, the junction contained 4 bases not matched to a gene. CDR3 size: 14 residues. Sequenced: PBMCs or T cells enriched from blood (not recorded which). V gene TRBV19 combines with J gene TRBJ2-7; the match to TRBD2 covers 11 bases. The receptor was isolated from a man in his thirties or forties who had recovered from COVID-19. CDR3 DNA: TGTGCCAGTAGCCGACTAGCGGGAATCTACGAGCAGTACTTC. As protein: CASSRLAGIYEQYF.